This TCR beta chain was captured in a study of T-cell memory formation after mild COVID-19. Findings of the study overall: Clones that shrank (day 15 to 85) were balanced CD4/CD8, whereas later expanders leaned CD4+. CD4+ contracting clones were mainly CM and EM; CD8+ ones, EMRA. Pre-infection memory carried some responding clones, suggesting that cross-reactive memory joined.

Barcoded TCR alpha and TCR beta cDNA libraries with UMIs came from 5'RACE using constant-segment primers. TCRdb used MiXCR to reprocess the 5' RACE reads, holding one entry per CDR3 protein. Of hundreds of thousands of distinct CDR3 sequences listed, 20% to 30% are singletons. Points on this clonotype: Antigen specificity is unknown.

Germline V lookup: CDR1 SGHTA, CDR2 FQGNSA. This CDR3 is built from 17 residues. V gave up 2 bases and J gave up 4 bases; unmatched junction bases: 11. V usage is TRBV7-2 and J usage is TRBJ2-1; 7 bases are shared with TRBD2. This TCR came from an adult woman who had mild COVID-19 (a few samples of this study predate the infection). Cell type and time point are not known. Specimen: PBMCs or a T cell subset sorted from them (not recorded which). CDR3 sequence (DNA): TGTGCCAGCAGCTTAAAATTACTCCAGCGGGGTTACAATGAGCAGTTCTTC. Encoded protein: CASSLKLLQRGYNEQFF. The full variable domain, its missing parts supplied by reference TRBV7-2 and TRBJ2-1, is GAGVSQSPSNKVTEKGKDVELRCDPISGHTALYWYRQSLGQGLEFLIYFQGNSAPDKSGLPSDRFSAERTGGSVSTLTIQRTQQEDSAVYLCASSLKLLQRGYNEQFFGPGTRLTVL.